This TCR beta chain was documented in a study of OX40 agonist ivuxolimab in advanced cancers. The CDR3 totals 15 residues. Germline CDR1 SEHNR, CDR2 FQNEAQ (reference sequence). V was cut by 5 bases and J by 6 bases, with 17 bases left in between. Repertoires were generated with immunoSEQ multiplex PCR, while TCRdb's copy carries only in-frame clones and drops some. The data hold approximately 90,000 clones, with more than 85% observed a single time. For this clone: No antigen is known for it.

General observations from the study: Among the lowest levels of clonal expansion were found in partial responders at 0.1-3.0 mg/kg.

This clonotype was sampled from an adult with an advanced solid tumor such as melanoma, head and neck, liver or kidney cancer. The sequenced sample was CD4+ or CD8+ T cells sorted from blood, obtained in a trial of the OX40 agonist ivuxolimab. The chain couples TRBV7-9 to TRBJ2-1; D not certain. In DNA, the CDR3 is TGTGCCAGCAGCCAGGCCGCGTTAATGGGCAATGAGCAGTTCTTC. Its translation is CASSQAALMGNEQFF.